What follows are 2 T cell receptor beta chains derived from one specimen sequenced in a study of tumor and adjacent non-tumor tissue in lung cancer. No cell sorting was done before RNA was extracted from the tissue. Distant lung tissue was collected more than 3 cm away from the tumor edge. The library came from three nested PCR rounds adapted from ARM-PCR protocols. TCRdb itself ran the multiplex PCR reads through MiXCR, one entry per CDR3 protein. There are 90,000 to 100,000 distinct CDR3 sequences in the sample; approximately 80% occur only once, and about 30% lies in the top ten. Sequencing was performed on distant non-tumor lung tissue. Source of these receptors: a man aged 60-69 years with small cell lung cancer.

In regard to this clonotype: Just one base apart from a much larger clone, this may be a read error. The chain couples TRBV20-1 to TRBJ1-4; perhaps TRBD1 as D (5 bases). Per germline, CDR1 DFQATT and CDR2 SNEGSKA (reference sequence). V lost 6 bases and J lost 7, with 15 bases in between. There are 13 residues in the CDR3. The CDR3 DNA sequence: TGCAGTGCCCAACAGGCGGGCAGTGAAAAACTGTTTTTT. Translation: CSAQQAGSEKLFF.

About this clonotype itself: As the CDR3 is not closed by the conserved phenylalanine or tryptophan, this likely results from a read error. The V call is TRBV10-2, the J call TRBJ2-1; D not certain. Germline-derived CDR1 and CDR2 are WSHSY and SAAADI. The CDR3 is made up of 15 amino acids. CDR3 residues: CANSGIGRLYNEQFY. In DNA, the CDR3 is TGCGCCAACAGTGGGATTGGCAGGCTGTACAATGAGCAGTTCTAC.